This TCR beta chain was recorded in a study of blood T cell repertoires in COVID-19. Study in general: COVID-19 samples from acute and convalescent phases originated in the United States, Italy and Spain.

CDR1 SGDLS and CDR2 YYNGEE come from the germline V gene. The CDR3 has 14 amino acids. Trimming stripped 3 bases from V and 3 bases from J, with 7 bases between. Repertoires were generated with immunoSEQ multiplex PCR, while TCRdb's copy carries only in-frame clones and drops some. The sample has about 200,000 clones, around three quarters seen once. V and J are TRBV9 and TRBJ1-6; D may be TRBD1 (5 bases). The TCR was taken from a woman aged 70-85 years with acute or convalescent COVID-19. The source material was peripheral blood. CDR3 sequence reads: CASSATDYNSPLHF. DNA of the CDR3: TGTGCCAGCAGCGCGACAGACTATAATTCACCCCTCCACTTT. The complete variable domain, with remaining parts taken from reference TRBV9 and TRBJ1-6, reads DSGVTQTPKHLITATGQRVTLRCSPRSGDLSVYWYQQSLDQGLQFLIQYYNGEERAKGNILERFSAQQFPDLHSELNLSSLELGDSALYFCASSATDYNSPLHFGNGTRLTVT.